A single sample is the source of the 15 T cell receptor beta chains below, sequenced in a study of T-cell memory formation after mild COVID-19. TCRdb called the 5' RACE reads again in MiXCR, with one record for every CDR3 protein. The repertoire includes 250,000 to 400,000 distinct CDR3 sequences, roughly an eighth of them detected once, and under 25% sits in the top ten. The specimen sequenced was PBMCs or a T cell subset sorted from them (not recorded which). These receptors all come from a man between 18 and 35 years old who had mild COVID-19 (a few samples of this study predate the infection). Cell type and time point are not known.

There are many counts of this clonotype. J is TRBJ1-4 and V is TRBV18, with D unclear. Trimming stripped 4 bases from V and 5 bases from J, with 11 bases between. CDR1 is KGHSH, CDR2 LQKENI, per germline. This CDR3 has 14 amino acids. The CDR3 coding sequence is TGTGCCAGCTCACGGCGGAGAGAAAATGAAAAACTGTTTTTT. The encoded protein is CASSRRRENEKLFF.

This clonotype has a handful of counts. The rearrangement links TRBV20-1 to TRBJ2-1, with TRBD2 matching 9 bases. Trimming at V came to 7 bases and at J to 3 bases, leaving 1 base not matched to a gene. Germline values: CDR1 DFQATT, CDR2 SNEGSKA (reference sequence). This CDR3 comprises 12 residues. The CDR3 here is CSGTSVYNEQFF. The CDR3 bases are TGCAGTGGGACTAGCGTCTACAATGAGCAGTTCTTC.

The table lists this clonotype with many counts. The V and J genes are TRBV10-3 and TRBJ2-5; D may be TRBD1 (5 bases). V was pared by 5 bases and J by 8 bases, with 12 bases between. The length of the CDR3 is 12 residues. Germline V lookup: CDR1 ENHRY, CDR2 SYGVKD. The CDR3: CAISTAWGTQYF. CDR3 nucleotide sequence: TGTGCCATCAGTACCGCGTGGGGCACCCAGTACTTC.

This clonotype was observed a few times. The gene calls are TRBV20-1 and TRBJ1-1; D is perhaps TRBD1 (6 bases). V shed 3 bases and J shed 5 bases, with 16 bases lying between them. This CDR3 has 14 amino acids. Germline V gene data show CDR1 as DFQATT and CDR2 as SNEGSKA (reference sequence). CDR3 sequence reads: CSARGTGLVTEAFF. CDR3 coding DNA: TGCAGTGCTAGGGGTACAGGGCTGGTTACTGAAGCTTTCTTT.

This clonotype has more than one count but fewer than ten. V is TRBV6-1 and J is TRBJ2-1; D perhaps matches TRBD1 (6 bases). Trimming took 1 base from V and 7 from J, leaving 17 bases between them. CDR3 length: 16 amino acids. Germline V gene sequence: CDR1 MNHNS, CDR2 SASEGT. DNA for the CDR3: TGTGCCAGCAGTGAAGGAGGCAGGGGTTGGGAAAATGAGCAGTTCTTC. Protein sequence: CASSEGGRGWENEQFF.

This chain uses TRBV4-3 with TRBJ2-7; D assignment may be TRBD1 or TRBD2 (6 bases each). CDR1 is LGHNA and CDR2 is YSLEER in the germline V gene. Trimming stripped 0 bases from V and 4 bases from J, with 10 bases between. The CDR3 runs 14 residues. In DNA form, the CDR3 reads TGCGCCAGCAGCCAAGATGGAGGGACATACGAGCAGTACTTC. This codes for CASSQDGGTYEQYF.

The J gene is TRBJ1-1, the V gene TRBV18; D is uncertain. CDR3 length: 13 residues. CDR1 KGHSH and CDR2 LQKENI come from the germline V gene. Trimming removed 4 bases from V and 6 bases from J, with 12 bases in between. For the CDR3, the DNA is TGTGCCAGCTCACTCCGGGCAGACGCTGAAGCTTTCTTT. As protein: CASSLRADAEAFF.

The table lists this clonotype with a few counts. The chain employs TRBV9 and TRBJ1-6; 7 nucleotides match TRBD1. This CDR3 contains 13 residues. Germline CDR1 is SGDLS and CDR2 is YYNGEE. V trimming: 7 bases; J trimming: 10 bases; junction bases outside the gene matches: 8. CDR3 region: CASSNRGDSPLHF. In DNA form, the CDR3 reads TGTGCCAGCTCCAACAGGGGCGACTCACCCCTCCACTTT.

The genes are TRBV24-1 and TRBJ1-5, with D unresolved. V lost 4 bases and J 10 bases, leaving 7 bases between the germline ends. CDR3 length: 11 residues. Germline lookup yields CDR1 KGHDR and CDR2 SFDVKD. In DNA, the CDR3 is TGTGCCACCAGTGAGGGCGGACCCCAGCATTTT. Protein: CATSEGGPQHF.

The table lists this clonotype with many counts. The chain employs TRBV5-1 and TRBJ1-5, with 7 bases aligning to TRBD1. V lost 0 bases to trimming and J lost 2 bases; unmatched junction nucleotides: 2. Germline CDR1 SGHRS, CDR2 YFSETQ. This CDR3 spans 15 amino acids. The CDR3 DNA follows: TGCGCCAGCAGCTTGGAAACAGGGGGCAATCAGCCCCAGCATTTT. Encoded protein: CASSLETGGNQPQHF.

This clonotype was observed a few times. This CDR3 is CASSFGDSLGSDTQYF. The CDR3 DNA is TGTGCCAGCAGCTTCGGGGACAGCCTAGGGTCAGATACGCAGTATTTT. The rearrangement joins TRBV11-1 to TRBJ2-3; 7 nucleotides match TRBD1. Germline V gene data show CDR1 as SGHAT and CDR2 as FQDESV (reference sequence). V shed 3 bases, J shed 4 bases, and the junction held 10 bases outside the gene matches. CDR3 length: 16 amino acids.

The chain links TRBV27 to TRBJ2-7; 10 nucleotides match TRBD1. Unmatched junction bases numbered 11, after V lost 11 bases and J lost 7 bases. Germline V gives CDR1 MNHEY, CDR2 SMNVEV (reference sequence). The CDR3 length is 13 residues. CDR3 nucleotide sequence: TGTGCCTGCCGGGACAGGGGTTCGTTTGAGCAGTACTTC. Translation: CACRDRGSFEQYF.

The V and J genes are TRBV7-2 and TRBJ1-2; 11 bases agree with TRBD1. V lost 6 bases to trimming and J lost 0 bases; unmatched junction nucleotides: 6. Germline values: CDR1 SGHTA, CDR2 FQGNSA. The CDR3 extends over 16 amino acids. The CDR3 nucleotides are TGTGCCAGCAGTCGGACAGGGGGCTCGTCTAACTATGGCTACACCTTC. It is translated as CASSRTGGSSNYGYTF.

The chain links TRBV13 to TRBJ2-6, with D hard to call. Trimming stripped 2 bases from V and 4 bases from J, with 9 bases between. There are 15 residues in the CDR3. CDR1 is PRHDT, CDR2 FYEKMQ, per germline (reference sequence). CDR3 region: CASSLSRAGANVLTF. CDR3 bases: TGTGCCAGCAGCTTAAGCCGGGCCGGGGCCAACGTCCTGACTTTC.

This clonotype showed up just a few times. CDR3 bases: TGTGCCAGCAGCAAGGACAGGGAGACCCAGTACTTC. The encoded protein is CASSKDRETQYF. This chain connects TRBV9 to TRBJ2-5; 7 bases match TRBD1. V shed 4 bases and J 5 bases; nucleotides not matched to a gene: 2. The germline CDR1 and CDR2 sequences are SGDLS and YYNGEE. The CDR3 extends over 12 amino acids.